Following are 27 T cell receptor beta chains from one sample sequenced in a study of OX40 agonist ivuxolimab in advanced cancers. Assay: immunoSEQ multiplex PCR; the TCRdb copy retains only in-frame clones and omits some. The table lists approximately 77,000 clones, just over 90% of them singletons. The sequenced sample was CD4+ or CD8+ T cells sorted from blood, obtained in a trial of the OX40 agonist ivuxolimab. The receptors were sampled from an adult with an advanced solid tumor such as melanoma, head and neck, liver or kidney cancer.

The chain joins TRBV9 to TRBJ2-5; 12 bases match TRBD1. The CDR3 loop spans 17 amino acids. The ends lost 4 bases at V and 2 bases at J; junction bases unmatched: 9. Germline CDR1 is SGDLS and CDR2 is YYNGEE. For the CDR3, the DNA is TGTGCCAGCAGCCTCCGGGACAGGGGGCCGGTACAAGAGACCCAGTACTTC. Translating gives CASSLRDRGPVQETQYF.

The chain employs TRBV11-3 and TRBJ1-3; D is possibly TRBD1 (5 bases). Between the trimmed V and J ends, which lost 4 bases and 0 bases, there was a span of 13 bases. This CDR3 has 16 amino acids. The germline gives CDR1 SGHNT, CDR2 YENEEA. The CDR3 DNA reads TGTGCCAGCAGCTCCTTAGGGGAGAGCTCTGGAAACACCATATATTTT. Residues: CASSSLGESSGNTIYF.

Here the CDR3 DNA reads TGTGCCAGCTCAACGACAGAGGGCACCGGGGAGCTGTTTTTT. This gives the protein CASSTTEGTGELFF. The chain uses TRBV18 and TRBJ2-2, with D perhaps assigned TRBD1 or TRBD2 (5 bases each). Trimming removed 5 bases from V and 4 bases from J, with 11 bases in between. The germline gives CDR1 KGHSH, CDR2 LQKENI. The CDR3 runs to 14 residues.

The chain couples TRBV29-1 to TRBJ2-5; D is ambiguous. From germline, CDR1 is SQVTM and CDR2 ANQGSEA. V lost 7 bases and J lost 5, with 14 bases in between. The CDR3 has 12 amino acids. The CDR3 spells CSARGRWETQYF. CDR3 nucleotide sequence: TGCAGCGCCAGAGGAAGGTGGGAGACCCAGTACTTC. The variable domain in full, completed from reference TRBV29-1 and TRBJ2-5, reads SAVISQKPSRDICQRGTSLTIQCQVDSQVTMMFWYRQQPGQSLTLIATANQGSEATYESGFVIDKFPISRPNLTFSTLTVSNMSPEDSSIYLCSARGRWETQYFGPGTRLLVL.

This chain links TRBV18 with TRBJ2-1; TRBD2 agrees at 12 bases. The CDR3 length is 18 residues. The germline V gene encodes CDR1 KGHSH and CDR2 LQKENI. V was pared by 3 bases and J by 4 bases, with 10 bases of the junction left unmatched. Here the CDR3 reads CASSPGLAGFSLYNEQFF. As DNA, the CDR3 is TGTGCCAGCTCACCCGGACTAGCGGGATTTTCCCTGTACAATGAGCAGTTCTTC.

The chain combines TRBV6-1 with TRBJ1-2; no firm D call. V was clipped by 2 bases and J by 8 bases, with 12 bases between them. The germline V gene encodes CDR1 MNHNS and CDR2 SASEGT. The CDR3 sequence is 13 residues long. The CDR3 loop is CASSESSNLGYTF. The CDR3 nucleotides read TGTGCCAGCAGTGAATCCTCGAACCTCGGCTACACCTTC.

The chain uses TRBV5-1 and TRBJ2-4; D possibly uses TRBD1 or TRBD2 (5 bases each). CDR1 is SGHRS and CDR2 is YFSETQ in the germline V gene. The CDR3 length is 17 residues. Trimming took 1 base from V and 7 from J, leaving 21 bases between them. The CDR3: CASSLSAFSGTENIQYF. CDR3 DNA: TGCGCCAGCAGCTTGTCCGCTTTTTCCGGGACGGAGAACATTCAGTACTTC.

This clone was found a few times. The rearrangement joins TRBV7-2 to TRBJ2-7; D possibly uses TRBD1 or TRBD2 (5 bases each). Germline V gene data show CDR1 as SGHTA and CDR2 as FQGNSA. V lost 5 bases and J lost 7, with 18 bases in between. The CDR3 consists of 14 residues. CDR3 in amino acids: CASSGGEGGWEQYF. CDR3 DNA: TGTGCCAGCAGCGGGGGTGAGGGCGGTTGGGAGCAGTACTTC.

The CDR3 reads CASSLLPNAGNTIYF. The CDR3 DNA sequence: TGCGCCAGCAGCTTACTTCCCAACGCGGGAAACACCATATATTTT. The J gene is TRBJ1-3, the V gene TRBV5-1, with unresolved D. V lost 2 bases and J lost 4, with 13 bases in between. The CDR3 has 15 residues. Germline V CDR1 and CDR2: SGHRS, YFSETQ.

This sequence joins TRBV28 and TRBJ2-1; no clear D gene. This CDR3 region has 13 residues. Trimming left V 3 bases short and J 6 bases short, with 9 bases between. Germline CDR1 reads MDHEN; CDR2 reads SYDVKM. CDR3 protein: CASSFLPVNEQFF. CDR3 coding DNA: TGTGCCAGCAGTTTTTTGCCTGTCAATGAGCAGTTCTTC.

The chain joins TRBV5-5 to TRBJ2-6, with D maybe TRBD1 (6 bases). CDR3 length equals 15 residues. V shed 4 bases and J shed 0 bases, with 8 bases lying between them. In germline, CDR1 is SGHKS, CDR2 YYEKEE (reference sequence). CDR3 bases: TGTGCCAGCAGCGGGGGCCTCTCTGGGGCCAACGTCCTGACTTTC. This translates into CASSGGLSGANVLTF.

The CDR3 loop is CASSLGQGRVQETQYF. The CDR3 DNA reads as TGTGCCAGCAGCTTGGGACAGGGAAGGGTCCAAGAGACCCAGTACTTC. The genes are TRBV7-9 and TRBJ2-5; the match to TRBD1 covers 9 bases. CDR1 and CDR2 (germline): SEHNR, FQNEAQ (reference sequence). Unmatched junction bases numbered 6, after V lost 3 bases and J lost 1 base. The CDR3 covers 16 residues.

This rearrangement joins TRBV5-6 to TRBJ2-3; 10 bases are a match to TRBD2. V lost 0 bases to trimming and J lost 5 bases; unmatched junction nucleotides: 6. The CDR3 covers 16 residues. Germline CDR1 SGHDT, CDR2 YYEEEE. Here the CDR3 DNA reads TGTGCCAGCAGCTTGGGGAGCGGGAGGGCGGGAGATACGCAGTATTTT. It is translated as CASSLGSGRAGDTQYF. The full variable domain, in which reference TRBV5-6 and TRBJ2-3 provide the parts outside the CDR3, is DAGVTQSPTHLIKTRGQQVTLRCSPKSGHDTVSWYQQALGQGPQFIFQYYEEEERQRGNFPDRFSGHQFPNYSSELNVNALLLGDSALYLCASSLGSGRAGDTQYFGPGTRLTVL.

This clone was detected only a few times. V gene TRBV7-3 combines with J gene TRBJ1-1; D not resolved. With 3 bases removed from V and 2 bases from J, the gap between germline ends came to 7 bases. The CDR3 contains 13 residues. CDR1 and CDR2 from the germline V gene are SGHTA and FQGTGA. CDR3 DNA: TGTGCCAGCAGCTTCTCCACTAACACTGAAGCTTTCTTT. Protein: CASSFSTNTEAFF.

The CDR3 region has the DNA TGTGCCAGCAGTGCCCTCCTTAGCGGGAGCGTAGATACGCAGTATTTT. Amino acids: CASSALLSGSVDTQYF. The chain links TRBV2 to TRBJ2-3, with 9 bases lining up with TRBD2. The CDR3 loop spans 16 amino acids. Germline CDR1 SNHLY, CDR2 FYNNEI. J was trimmed by 5 bases and V by 4 bases; bases with no gene match: 10.

This chain connects TRBV7-2 to TRBJ2-6; D unresolved. Trimming cost V 2 bases and J 2 bases, with 10 bases left between them. Germline V CDR1 and CDR2: SGHTA, FQGNSA. This CDR3 comprises 16 residues. This chain's CDR3 is CASSLLGRAGANVLTF. CDR3 nucleotide sequence: TGTGCCAGCAGCTTACTGGGCCGGGCTGGGGCCAACGTCCTGACTTTC.

V gene TRBV7-2 combines with J gene TRBJ2-5, with D possibly matching TRBD2 (5 bases). Trimming pared 1 base from V and 6 bases from J, leaving 12 bases between. The CDR3 extends over 14 amino acids. The germline V gene has CDR1 SGHTA and CDR2 FQGNSA. In DNA form, the CDR3 reads TGTGCCAGCAGCTTAGGGACTGCGGCTCAGACCCAGTACTTC. This translates into CASSLGTAAQTQYF.

The chain has TRBV10-1 and TRBJ2-1; D might be TRBD1 (5 bases). CDR1 is WNHNN and CDR2 is SYGVQD in the germline V gene (reference sequence). The CDR3 covers 12 residues. V was cut by 4 bases and J by 5 bases, with 6 bases left in between. In DNA form, the CDR3 reads TGCGCCAGCAGTGGACAGAACAATGAGCAGTTCTTC. Translated: CASSGQNNEQFF.

CDR3: CASQGLGEDTEAFF. In nucleotides, the CDR3 is TGTGCCAGCCAGGGGTTGGGTGAGGACACTGAAGCTTTCTTT. The chain is built from TRBV6-5 and TRBJ1-1, with D possibly matching TRBD1 (6 bases). Between the trimmed V and J ends, which lost 8 bases and 3 bases, there was a span of 16 bases. Germline V gene lookup returns CDR1 MNHEY and CDR2 SVGAGI. The CDR3 loop spans 14 amino acids.

This clone is a singleton in its sample. This chain links TRBV5-1 with TRBJ2-5, with D tentatively TRBD1 or TRBD2 (6 bases each). The J call may be incorrect, as the DNA end agrees better with TRBJ2-7. Germline V gene lookup returns CDR1 SGHRS and CDR2 YFSETQ. CDR3 length equals 15 residues. The CDR3 here is CASSNRGTPIYEQYF. CDR3 nucleotide sequence: TGCGCCAGCAGCAACCGGGGGACACCTATCTACGAGCAGTACTTC.

This clone was seen more than once but under ten times. The CDR3 here is CASSSSGTTDTQYF. The CDR3 DNA sequence: TGCGCCAGCAGCTCTAGCGGGACCACAGATACGCAGTATTTT. The gene calls are TRBV5-1 and TRBJ2-3; 9 nucleotides agree with TRBD2. Losses at the gene ends were 3 bases for V and 2 bases for J; bases not matched to a gene: 1. This CDR3 comprises 14 residues. Germline V CDR1 and CDR2: SGHRS, YFSETQ. The full variable domain, its missing parts supplied by reference TRBV5-1 and TRBJ2-3, is KAGVTQTPRYLIKTRGQQVTLSCSPISGHRSVSWYQQTPGQGLQFLFEYFSETQRNKGNFPGRFSGRQFSNSRSEMNVSTLELGDSALYLCASSSSGTTDTQYFGPGTRLTVL.

V usage is TRBV9 and J usage is TRBJ2-7; D is uncertain. The CDR3 has 13 amino acids. The germline V gene encodes CDR1 SGDLS and CDR2 YYNGEE. V lost 4 bases, J lost 3 bases, and 11 bases lay in between. The CDR3 loop reads CASSPQSGYEQYF. CDR3 DNA sequence: TGTGCCAGCAGCCCGCAATCGGGCTACGAGCAGTACTTC. Using reference TRBV9 and TRBJ2-7 for the parts outside the CDR3, the full variable domain is DSGVTQTPKHLITATGQRVTLRCSPRSGDLSVYWYQQSLDQGLQFLIQYYNGEERAKGNILERFSAQQFPDLHSELNLSSLELGDSALYFCASSPQSGYEQYFGPGTRLTVT.

The rearrangement uses TRBV14 and TRBJ2-1; no clear D. This CDR3 region has 17 residues. Per the germline V gene, CDR1 is SGHDN and CDR2 is FVKESK. Trimming removed 1 base from V and 4 bases from J, with 17 bases in between. The CDR3 region has the DNA TGTGCCAGCAGCCAAGGCTCCCGTGGTAATATTTACAATGAGCAGTTCTTC. Its translation: CASSQGSRGNIYNEQFF. Full variable domain (rest looked up from reference TRBV14 and TRBJ2-1): EAGVTQFPSHSVIEKGQTVTLRCDPISGHDNLYWYRRVMGKEIKFLLHFVKESKQDESGMPNNRFLAERTGGTYSTLKVQPAELEDSGVYFCASSQGSRGNIYNEQFFGPGTRLTVL.

The chain recombines TRBV30 with TRBJ1-2, with 8 positions matching TRBD1. Germline V gene lookup returns CDR1 GTSNPN and CDR2 SVGIG (reference sequence). V was pared by 4 bases and J by 6 bases, with 4 bases of the junction left unmatched. CDR3 size: 12 residues. The CDR3 region has the DNA TGTGCCTGGACAGGGGGCGAGGATGGCTACACCTTC. It specifies CAWTGGEDGYTF. Complete variable domain (other parts from reference TRBV30 and TRBJ1-2): SQTIHQWPATLVQPVGSPLSLECTVEGTSNPNLYWYRQAAGRGLQLLFYSVGIGQISSEVPQNLSASRPQDRQFILSSKKLLLSDSGFYLCAWTGGEDGYTFGSGTRLTVV.

A single count supports this clone. J is TRBJ2-3 and V is TRBV5-1; D gene unclear. From germline, CDR1 is SGHRS and CDR2 YFSETQ. Trimming left V 3 bases short and J 6 bases short, with 8 bases between. The CDR3 runs 12 residues. CDR3 sequence reads: CASSSRMDTQYF. DNA of the CDR3: TGCGCCAGCAGCTCCCGAATGGATACGCAGTATTTT.

This clone was counted a few times. The chain is built from TRBV20-1 and TRBJ1-2; D is unresolved. CDR3 length: 11 amino acids. V gave up 5 bases and J gave up 5 bases, with 9 bases separating them. Germline V gene data show CDR1 as DFQATT and CDR2 as SNEGSKA (reference sequence). The CDR3 DNA is TGCAGTGCTGTGTTCGAGTATGGCTACACCTTC. Translating gives CSAVFEYGYTF.

The chain is built from TRBV5-4 and TRBJ2-2; TRBD2 is a possible D gene (5 bases). The germline CDR1 and CDR2 sequences are SGHNT and YYREEE (reference sequence). The CDR3 sequence is 15 residues long. Trimming pared 0 bases from V and 7 bases from J, leaving 13 bases between. The CDR3 loop is CASSLASPSVGELFF. Written as DNA, the CDR3 is TGTGCCAGCAGCTTGGCTAGCCCTTCTGTCGGGGAGCTGTTTTTT.